The clone carrying this T cell receptor beta chain was seen a single time. The source of the sample is a study of shared clonotypes between healthy human individuals. The germline V gene has CDR1 SGHRS and CDR2 YFSETQ. CDR3 size: 15 residues. The germline V and J ends were trimmed by 5 bases and 4 bases, with 16 bases remaining between them. The protocol was immunoSEQ multiplex PCR, while the TCRdb copy is restricted to in-frame clones and leaves out a portion. The sample consists of more than 2,000,000 clones, approximately 92% of them appearing once. The sample taken for sequencing was naive CD4+ T cells sorted from blood. As for subset: CD45RA+ positively selected. The J gene is TRBJ2-1, the V gene TRBV5-1; TRBD2 might be the D (5 bases). The sequence was obtained from a man between 18 and 35 years old in good health. The CDR3 region has the DNA TGCGCCAGCAGTTTTGTGGTAGCGACTTACAATGAGCAGTTCTTC. Protein product: CASSFVVATYNEQFF.